The entry below gives a single T cell receptor (beta chain) sequence along with its context. These data originate in a study of blood T cell repertoires in COVID-19. CDR1 is KGHDR and CDR2 is SFDVKD in the germline V gene. The CDR3 runs 13 residues. V lost 5 bases and J 4 bases, leaving 10 bases between the germline ends. Assay: immunoSEQ multiplex PCR; the TCRdb copy retains only in-frame clones and omits some. In the table there are about 530,000 clones, around 90% of which are singletons. This chain joins TRBV24-1 and TRBJ1-2; tentatively, D is TRBD1 (5 bases). Sequenced material: peripheral blood. This receptor was obtained from a woman aged 50 to 65 with COVID-19, enrolled during active disease. The CDR3 protein is CATSAGALYGYTF. CDR3 nucleotides: TGTGCCACCAGTGCTGGGGCACTCTATGGCTACACCTTC.